The source of this T cell receptor (beta chain) is a study of Tregs in tolerant kidney transplant recipients. Overall study: Sorting of CD4+CD25+CD127- cells followed roughly 3-day belatacept mixed lymphocyte reactions, sometimes with roughly five-day graft donor restimulation. The study, taken as a whole, reports: Activated donor B cell expansion appeared to reveal the most relevant donor-specific TCRbeta repertoire.

About this clone: Its antigen is undetermined.

Assay used: immunoSEQ multiplex PCR; TCRdb lists only in-frame clones, some missing. The sample yields 25,000 to 35,000 clones, 82% seen once. The ends lost 4 bases at V and 6 bases at J; junction bases unmatched: 8. The CDR3 covers 15 residues. CDR1 SGHKS and CDR2 YYEKEE come from the germline V gene (reference sequence). The receptor was derived from a human donor in good health. What was sequenced was Tregs from blood cultured with allogeneic cells. This chain uses TRBV5-5 with TRBJ2-3; the match to TRBD1 covers 10 bases. The CDR3 nucleotides read TGTGCCAGCAGCCCGGGACAGGGGAGCGCCGATACGCAGTATTTT. This translates into CASSPGQGSADTQYF. Drawing the rest from reference TRBV5-5 and TRBJ2-3, the complete variable domain is DAGVTQSPTHLIKTRGQQVTLRCSPISGHKSVSWYQQVLGQGPQFIFQYYEKEERGRGNFPDRFSARQFPNYSSELNVNALLLGDSALYLCASSPGQGSADTQYFGPGTRLTVL.